The source of this T cell receptor (beta chain) is a study of identical twins. Whole-study findings and limits: Cross-sectional statistics underpinned the conclusions; the same donors were not followed. Twins showed weaker excess sharing in their beta out-of-frame sequences. Some out-of-frame alpha sequences were shared by twins, and these showed excess low generation probability.

cDNA carried unique molecular identifiers, and a universal primer site was added by template switching. Each CDR3 protein is one row after TCRdb ran MiXCR on the 5' RACE reads. The sample gives around 1.7 million distinct CDR3 sequences, less than 35% of which show up once; 0.27% is in the top ten. Trimming shortened V by 7 bases and J by 7 bases, and 18 bases separated the two germline ends. There are 14 residues in the CDR3. Germline values: CDR1 SGHRS, CDR2 YFSETQ. This clonotype has more than one count but fewer than ten. Its antigen is still unknown. The sample comprised cord blood. This TCR came from a newborn girl in good health. V and J are TRBV5-1 and TRBJ2-1, with D possibly TRBD2 on 7 matching bases. CDR3 region: CASRRSAGANEQFF. For the CDR3, the DNA is TGCGCCAGCCGGAGGTCGGCGGGGGCAAATGAGCAGTTCTTC. The entire variable domain, with the rest obtained from reference TRBV5-1 and TRBJ2-1, is as follows: KAGVTQTPRYLIKTRGQQVTLSCSPISGHRSVSWYQQTPGQGLQFLFEYFSETQRNKGNFPGRFSGRQFSNSRSEMNVSTLELGDSALYLCASRRSAGANEQFFGPGTRLTVL.